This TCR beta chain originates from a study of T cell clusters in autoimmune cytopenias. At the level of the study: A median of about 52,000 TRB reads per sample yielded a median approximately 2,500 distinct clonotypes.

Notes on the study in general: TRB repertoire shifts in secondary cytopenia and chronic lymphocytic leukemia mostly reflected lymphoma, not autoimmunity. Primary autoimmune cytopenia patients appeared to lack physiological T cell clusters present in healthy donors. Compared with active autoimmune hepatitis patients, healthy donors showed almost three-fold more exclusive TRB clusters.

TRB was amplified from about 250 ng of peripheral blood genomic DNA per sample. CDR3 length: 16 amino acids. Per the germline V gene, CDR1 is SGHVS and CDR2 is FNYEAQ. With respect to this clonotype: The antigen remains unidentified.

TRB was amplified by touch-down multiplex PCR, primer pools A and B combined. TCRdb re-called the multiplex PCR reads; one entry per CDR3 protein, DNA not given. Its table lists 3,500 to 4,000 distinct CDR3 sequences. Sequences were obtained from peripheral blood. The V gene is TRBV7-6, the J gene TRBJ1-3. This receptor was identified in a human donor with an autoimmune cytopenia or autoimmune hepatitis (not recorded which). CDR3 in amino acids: CASTLGPPSSGNTIYF.